This TCR beta chain originates from a study of T-cell reconstitution after alpha-beta-depleted transplantation in children. Unique molecular identifiers featured in how the TCRbeta library was prepared. A single record per CDR3 protein comes from TCRdb applying MiXCR to the PCR reads. Among about 200,000 distinct CDR3 sequences, under 8.5% were seen once, and the ten largest hold approximately 6%. Whole-study findings and limits: Expanded graft clones, several hundred of them, were reportedly the source of alpha-beta T cells about two months after transplant. Newly made T cells mostly supplied T-cell counts and diversity one year after transplant.

This clonotype was observed many times. Its antigen is undetermined. The TCR comes from a boy aged 2 to 9 with acute lymphoblastic leukemia, due to receive a stem cell transplant. The sequenced sample was PBMCs, obtained before TCRalphabeta/CD19-depleted stem cell transplant.

For the CDR3, the DNA is TGTGCCAGCAGTGAACCCGGGACAGGGATCTATGGCTACACCTTC. Its protein product is CASSEPGTGIYGYTF. V usage is TRBV2 and J usage is TRBJ1-2; 9 nucleotides agree with TRBD1. Losses at the gene ends were 2 bases for V and 4 bases for J; bases not matched to a gene: 5. CDR1 and CDR2 from the germline V gene are SNHLY and FYNNEI. CDR3 length: 15 amino acids. The variable domain in full, completed from reference TRBV2 and TRBJ1-2, reads EPEVTQTPSHQVTQMGQEVILRCVPISNHLYFYWYRQILGQKVEFLVSFYNNEISEKSEIFDDQFSVERPDGSNFTLKIRSTKLEDSAMYFCASSEPGTGIYGYTFGSGTRLTVV.